The present T cell receptor (beta chain) was sequenced within a study of T cells in Graves' hyperthyroidism and ophthalmopathy. Germline CDR1 and CDR2: DFQATT and SNEGSKA (reference sequence). The CDR3 length is 16 residues. Trimming took 6 bases from V and 3 from J; bases not matched to a gene: 11. Any patient presenting with uncontrolled infection, other autoimmune disease, pregnancy or lactation was left out. Each diagnosis was grounded in clinical symptoms, serum thyroxine and TRAb, thyroid ultrasound, and orbital computed tomography. The authors obtained PBMCs from over 8 ml of fresh peripheral blood. RNA transcripts provided the source from which TCR beta CDR3 regions were amplified. TCR CDR3 underwent first-round RT-PCR with the HTBI primer set. One entry per CDR3 protein results from TCRdb running MiXCR on the multiplex PCR reads. The sample lists 550,000 to 600,000 distinct CDR3 sequences, 16% occurring once.

The rearrangement joins TRBV20-1 to TRBJ2-7, with 13 bases fitting TRBD2. The sample comprised blood. This TCR was sampled from a woman younger than 30 with Graves' hyperthyroidism. The chain's CDR3 is CSAPGLAGAGNYEQYF. CDR3 nucleotides: TGCAGTGCACCAGGACTAGCGGGGGCCGGAAACTACGAGCAGTACTTC.